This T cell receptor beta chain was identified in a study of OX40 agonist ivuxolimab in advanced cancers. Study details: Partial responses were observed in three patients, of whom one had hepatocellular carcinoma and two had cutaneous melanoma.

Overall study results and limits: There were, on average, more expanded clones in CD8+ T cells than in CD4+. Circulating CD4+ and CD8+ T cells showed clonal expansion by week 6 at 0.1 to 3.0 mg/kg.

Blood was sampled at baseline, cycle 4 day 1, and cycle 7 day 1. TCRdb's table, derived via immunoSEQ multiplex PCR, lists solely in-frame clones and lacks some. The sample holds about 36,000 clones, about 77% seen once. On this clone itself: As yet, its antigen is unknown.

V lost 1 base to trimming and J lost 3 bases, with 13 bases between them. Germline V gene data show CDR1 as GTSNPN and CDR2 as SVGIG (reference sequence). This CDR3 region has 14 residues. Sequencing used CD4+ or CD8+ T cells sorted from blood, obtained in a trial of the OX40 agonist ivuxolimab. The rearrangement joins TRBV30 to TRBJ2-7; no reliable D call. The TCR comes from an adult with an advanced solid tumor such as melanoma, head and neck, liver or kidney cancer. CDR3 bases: TGTGCCTGGAGTGAGCTGGGGATGGGCTACGAGCAGTACTTC. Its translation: CAWSELGMGYEQYF.